The 17 T cell receptor beta chains presented below share a single source sample, sequenced in a study of monozygotic twins with inflammatory bowel disease. TCRdb derives one entry per CDR3 protein from the 5' RACE reads, leaving out DNA. This listing includes approximately 400,000 distinct CDR3 sequences. Sequenced material: blood. These TCRs come from a human donor with ulcerative colitis or Crohn's disease, or a healthy co-twin of an affected twin (not recorded which).

This chain links TRBV5-6 with TRBJ2-1; checking the TCRdb D call of TRBD2 is not possible without DNA. CDR3 length: 16 residues. Germline V gene data show CDR1 as SGHDT and CDR2 as YYEEEE. The CDR3 spells CASSVTSGSPYNEQFF.

The chain carries TRBV7-2 and TRBJ2-7; TCRdb selects TRBD1, and the lack of DNA leaves this call unchecked. Per the germline V gene, CDR1 is SGHTA and CDR2 is FQGNSA. This CDR3 comprises 14 residues. The CDR3 is CASSSAGVSHEQYF. The variable domain in full, completed from reference TRBV7-2 and TRBJ2-7, reads GAGVSQSPSNKVTEKGKDVELRCDPISGHTALYWYRQSLGQGLEFLIYFQGNSAPDKSGLPSDRFSAERTGGSVSTLTIQRTQQEDSAVYLCASSSAGVSHEQYFGPGTRLTVT.

The chain couples TRBV20-1 to TRBJ2-1; the D call from TCRdb, TRBD2, cannot be confirmed without DNA. The germline V gene encodes CDR1 DFQATT and CDR2 SNEGSKA (reference sequence). The CDR3 extends over 13 amino acids. This CDR3 reads CSAPGTDWNEQFF.

This chain connects TRBV18 to TRBJ2-5. The CDR3 totals 15 residues. CDR1 and CDR2 (germline): KGHSH, LQKENI. CDR3 in amino acids: CASSPPRESKETQYF. Variable domain in full (rest from reference TRBV18 and TRBJ2-5): NAGVMQNPRHLVRRRGQEARLRCSPMKGHSHVYWYRQLPEEGLKFMVYLQKENIIDESGMPKERFSAEFPKEGPSILRIQQVVRGDSAAYFCASSPPRESKETQYFGPGTRLLVL.

CDR3 sequence reads: CASSLALLRTDTQYF. The chain joins TRBV7-2 to TRBJ2-3; the D gene TCRdb calls, TRBD2, cannot be checked with no DNA. The V gene's germline CDR1 is SGHTA and CDR2 FQGNSA. The CDR3 spans 15 residues.

This chain uses TRBV19 with TRBJ1-5; TCRdb calls TRBD1, which cannot be checked without DNA. The CDR3 totals 15 residues. Germline V CDR1 and CDR2: LNHDA, SQIVND (reference sequence). This CDR3 is CASSMAVTPIQPQHF.

The chain has TRBV20-1 and TRBJ2-5; without DNA, the TCRdb call of TRBD2 cannot be checked. The germline gives CDR1 DFQATT, CDR2 SNEGSKA (reference sequence). This CDR3 is built from 14 residues. The CDR3 sequence is CSARDGGGSETQYF.

The chain is built from TRBV30 and TRBJ1-3; TCRdb's D call of TRBD1 is untestable without DNA. The CDR3 covers 16 residues. Germline V gives CDR1 GTSNPN, CDR2 SVGIG (reference sequence). The CDR3 sequence: CARSEGTGGSGNTIYF.

V is TRBV20-1 and J is TRBJ2-7; no DNA is available, so the TRBD1 call from TCRdb remains unchecked. Germline CDR1 is DFQATT and CDR2 is SNEGSKA (reference sequence). The CDR3 length is 14 residues. The CDR3 loop is CSARDPRGLNEQYF.

The V call is TRBV28, the J call TRBJ1-2. The CDR3 spans 11 residues. Germline V gene data show CDR1 as MDHEN and CDR2 as SYDVKM. CDR3 sequence: CASSFGYGYTF.

The chain carries TRBV27 and TRBJ1-1; absent DNA, TCRdb's TRBD1 call cannot be checked. Germline CDR1 and CDR2: MNHEY and SMNVEV (reference sequence). This CDR3 spans 15 amino acids. The chain's CDR3 is CASSFIGGRVTEAFF.

V usage is TRBV11-1 and J usage is TRBJ2-6. Germline CDR1 reads SGHAT; CDR2 reads FQDESV (reference sequence). The CDR3 totals 14 residues. The CDR3 reads CASCPASGANVLTF.

The chain is built from TRBV10-3 and TRBJ1-6; the D call from TCRdb, TRBD1, cannot be confirmed without DNA. Germline CDR1 is ENHRY and CDR2 is SYGVKD. The CDR3 length is 16 residues. CDR3 amino acids: CATSRFRDRDNSPLHF.

This chain links TRBV3-1 with TRBJ2-7; TCRdb gives TRBD1 as the D gene, but with no DNA this cannot be confirmed. CDR1 is LGHDT and CDR2 is YNNKEL in the germline V gene (reference sequence). This CDR3 region has 14 residues. CDR3 sequence: CASSHYRGQREQYF.

V and J are TRBV15 and TRBJ1-2; TCRdb calls TRBD1, which cannot be checked without DNA. CDR3 length equals 16 residues. Germline V gene data show CDR1 as LNHNV and CDR2 as YYDKDF (reference sequence). The CDR3: CATSRDLQATPYGYTF.

The rearrangement links TRBV13 to TRBJ1-2; TCRdb lists TRBD1, though no DNA is available to test this call. CDR1 is PRHDT, CDR2 FYEKMQ, per germline (reference sequence). The CDR3 contains 13 residues. CDR3: CASSATGPVVYTF.

The gene calls are TRBV5-1 and TRBJ1-1. The CDR3 has 14 residues. CDR1 is SGHRS, CDR2 YFSETQ, per germline. CDR3 sequence: CASSLVVQNTEAFF.